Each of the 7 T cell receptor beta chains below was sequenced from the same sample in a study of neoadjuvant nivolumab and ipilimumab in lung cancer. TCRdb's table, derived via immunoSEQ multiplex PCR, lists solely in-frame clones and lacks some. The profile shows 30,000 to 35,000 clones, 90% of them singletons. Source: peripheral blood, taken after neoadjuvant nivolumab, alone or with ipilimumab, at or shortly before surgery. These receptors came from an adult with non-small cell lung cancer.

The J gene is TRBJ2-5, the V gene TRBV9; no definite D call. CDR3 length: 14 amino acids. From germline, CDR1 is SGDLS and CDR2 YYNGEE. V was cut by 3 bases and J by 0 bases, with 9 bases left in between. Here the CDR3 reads CASSEGPNQETQYF. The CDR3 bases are TGTGCCAGCAGCGAAGGACCTAACCAAGAGACCCAGTACTTC.

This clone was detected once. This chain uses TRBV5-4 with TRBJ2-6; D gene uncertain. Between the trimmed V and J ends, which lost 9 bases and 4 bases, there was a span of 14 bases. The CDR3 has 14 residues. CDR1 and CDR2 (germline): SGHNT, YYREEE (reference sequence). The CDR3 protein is CAIRELAGANVLTF. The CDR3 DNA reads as TGTGCCATCAGAGAGCTCGCCGGGGCCAACGTCCTGACTTTC.

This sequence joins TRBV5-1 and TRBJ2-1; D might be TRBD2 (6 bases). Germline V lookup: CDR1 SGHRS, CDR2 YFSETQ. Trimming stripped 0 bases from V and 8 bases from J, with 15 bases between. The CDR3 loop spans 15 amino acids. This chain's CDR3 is CASSLVDGDWDEQFF. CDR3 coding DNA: TGCGCCAGCAGCTTGGTAGATGGGGACTGGGATGAGCAGTTCTTC.

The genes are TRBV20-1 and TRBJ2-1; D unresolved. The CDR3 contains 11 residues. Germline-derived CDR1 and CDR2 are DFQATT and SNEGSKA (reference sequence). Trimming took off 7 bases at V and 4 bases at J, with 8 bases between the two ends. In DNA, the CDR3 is TGCAGTGTTAGGGATTACAATGAGCAGTTCTTC. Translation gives CSVRDYNEQFF.

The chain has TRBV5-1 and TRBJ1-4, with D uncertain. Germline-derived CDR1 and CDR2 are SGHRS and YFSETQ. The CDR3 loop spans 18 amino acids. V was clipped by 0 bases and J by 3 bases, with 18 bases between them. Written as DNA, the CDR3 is TGCGCCAGCAGCTTGGTCCCCCTGGGAATGACCTCTAATGAAAAACTGTTTTTT. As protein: CASSLVPLGMTSNEKLFF. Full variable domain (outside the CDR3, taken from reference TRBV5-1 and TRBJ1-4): KAGVTQTPRYLIKTRGQQVTLSCSPISGHRSVSWYQQTPGQGLQFLFEYFSETQRNKGNFPGRFSGRQFSNSRSEMNVSTLELGDSALYLCASSLVPLGMTSNEKLFFGSGTQLSVL.

The CDR3 region is CASSLPSGGATGTQYF. Here the CDR3 DNA reads TGTGCCAGCAGCTTACCTAGCGGGGGAGCCACGGGTACGCAGTATTTT. The rearrangement links TRBV11-3 to TRBJ2-3, with TRBD2 matching over 10 bases. The V and J ends lost 2 bases and 8 bases, in that order; junction bases with no gene match: 10. The CDR3 is 16 amino acids. CDR1 is SGHNT and CDR2 is YENEEA in the germline V gene.

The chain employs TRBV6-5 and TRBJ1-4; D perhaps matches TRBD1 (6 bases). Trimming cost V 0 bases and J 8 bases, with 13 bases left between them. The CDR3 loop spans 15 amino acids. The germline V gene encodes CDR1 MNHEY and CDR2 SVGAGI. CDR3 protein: CASSYSPGGVEKLFF. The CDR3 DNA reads TGTGCCAGCAGTTACTCTCCGGGGGGCGTCGAAAAACTGTTTTTT.